The present T cell receptor beta chain was sequenced within a study of regulatory T cells in long-lasting Graves disease. Study-wide points: When disease was persistent, TRBV28, TRBJ1-2 and TRBJ2-5 were the favored segments. In persistent patients, shared public clonotypes (2,741) outnumbered those in new patients (about 890).

Library construction for TCR beta used iRepertoire HTBI primers and Arm-PCR of CDR3 regions. Each CDR3 protein is one row after TCRdb ran MiXCR on the multiplex PCR reads. The repertoire holds a few hundred thousand distinct CDR3 sequences, with about 19% as singletons. This clonotype has at least ten counts. Its antigen is undetermined. V was cut by 0 bases and J by 4 bases, with 10 bases left in between. The CDR3 has 15 residues. CDR1 is MNHNY and CDR2 is SVGAGI in the germline V gene (reference sequence). The time point: newly diagnosed GD, antithyroid drugs for less than 3 months. Isolated PBMC RNA provided the starting material for the TCR library. Staff drew approximately 9.9 milliliters of peripheral blood into EDTA tubes. These data also featured in a second study, about T cells in Graves' hyperthyroidism and ophthalmopathy. As that report states: The study defined stable Graves' hyperthyroidism as no ophthalmopathy progression within 18 months.

The TCR originated in a woman aged 30 to 39 with Graves disease. This chain joins TRBV6-6 and TRBJ2-1; D ambiguous. Sequencing used peripheral blood mononuclear cells (PBMCs), obtained at new diagnosis, from a patient treated with antithyroid drugs. The DNA for the CDR3 is TGTGCCAGCAGTTACTCGAGTGCCCAATACAATGAGCAGTTCTTC. Translated: CASSYSSAQYNEQFF.